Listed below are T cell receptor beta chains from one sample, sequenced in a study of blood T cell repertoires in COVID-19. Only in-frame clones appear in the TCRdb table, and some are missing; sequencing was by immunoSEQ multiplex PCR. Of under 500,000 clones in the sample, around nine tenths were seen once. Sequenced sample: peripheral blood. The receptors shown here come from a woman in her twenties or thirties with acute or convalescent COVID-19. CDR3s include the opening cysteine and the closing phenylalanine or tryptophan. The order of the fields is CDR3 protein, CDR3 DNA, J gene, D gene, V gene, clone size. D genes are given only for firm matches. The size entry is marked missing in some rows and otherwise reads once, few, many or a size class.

CDR3: CASSLLQGPTGNEQYF
DNA: TGCGCCAGCAGCCTCTTACAAGGTCCCACGGGGAACGAGCAGTACTTC
J: TRBJ2-7
D: NA
V: TRBV5-1
size: NA

CDR3: CASSWGTGHQPQHF
DNA: TGTGCCAGCAGCTGGGGGACAGGTCATCAGCCCCAGCATTTT
J: TRBJ1-5
D: TRBD1
V: TRBV5-6
size: NA

CDR3: CAWSRGQGSEKLFF
DNA: TGTGCCTGGAGCCGAGGACAGGGAAGTGAAAAACTGTTTTTT
J: TRBJ1-4
D: TRBD1
V: TRBV30
size: NA

CDR3: CASRGTGAPEKYTF
DNA: TGTGCCAGCCGAGGGACAGGGGCGCCGGAAAAATACACCTTC
J: TRBJ1-2
D: TRBD1
V: TRBV28
size: NA

CDR3: CSVEVVDRRNSGGADTQYF
DNA: TGCAGCGTTGAAGTGGTAGACAGGAGAAATTCGGGGGGGGCAGATACGCAGTATTTT
J: TRBJ2-3
D: TRBD2
V: TRBV29-1
size: NA

CDR3: CASRDRDNQPQHF
DNA: TGTGCCAGCAGGGACAGGGACAATCAGCCCCAGCATTTT
J: TRBJ1-5
D: TRBD1
V: TRBV2
size: NA

CDR3: CASSEAIAGLETQYF
DNA: TGTGCCAGCAGTGAAGCAATAGCGGGGCTAGAGACCCAGTACTTC
J: TRBJ2-5
D: TRBD2
V: TRBV6-1
size: few

CDR3: CATSRSSDTQYF
DNA: TGTGCCACCAGCCGGTCTAGCGATACGCAGTATTTT
J: TRBJ2-3
D: NA
V: TRBV15
size: NA

CDR3: CAWSVLGGYTF
DNA: TGTGCCTGGAGTGTTTTGGGGGGATACACCTTC
J: TRBJ1-2
D: NA
V: TRBV30
size: NA

CDR3: CASNPTGAANTEAFF
DNA: TGTGCCAGCAACCCGACAGGGGCGGCGAACACTGAAGCTTTCTTT
J: TRBJ1-1
D: TRBD1
V: TRBV7-9
size: once

CDR3: CASSQEQGPGELFF
DNA: TGCGCCAGCAGCCAAGAACAGGGTCCCGGGGAGCTGTTTTTT
J: TRBJ2-2
D: NA
V: TRBV4-1
size: NA

CDR3: CASSPGQNYGYTF
DNA: TGCGCCAGCAGCCCGGGACAGAACTATGGCTACACCTTC
J: TRBJ1-2
D: TRBD1
V: TRBV5-1
size: NA

CDR3: CAGDGTGSSHEQYF
DNA: TGTGCCGGTGACGGGACAGGGTCCTCCCACGAGCAGTACTTC
J: TRBJ2-7
D: TRBD1
V: TRBV7-9
size: few

CDR3: CASSLGGIEQYF
DNA: TGCGCCAGCAGCTTGGGGGGCATTGAGCAGTACTTC
J: TRBJ2-7
D: NA
V: TRBV5-1
size: once

CDR3: CASSSSRGPYGYTF
DNA: TGTGCCAGCAGTTCGTCCAGGGGCCCCTATGGCTACACCTTC
J: TRBJ1-2
D: NA
V: TRBV27
size: NA

CDR3: CATKIAGGKYEQYF
DNA: TGTGCCACCAAAATAGCGGGGGGGAAGTACGAGCAGTACTTC
J: TRBJ2-7
D: TRBD2
V: TRBV13
size: NA

CDR3: CASIGQDDSPLHF
DNA: TGTGCCAGCATAGGACAGGATGATTCACCCCTCCACTTT
J: TRBJ1-6
D: TRBD1
V: TRBV2
size: NA

CDR3: CASSPAGQDPYEQYF
DNA: TGTGCCAGCAGCCCGGCGGGACAGGACCCCTACGAGCAGTACTTC
J: TRBJ2-7
D: TRBD1
V: TRBV5-4
size: NA

CDR3: CASSLARGLRDTQYF
DNA: TGTGCCAGCAGCTTAGCCAGAGGGCTTCGGGATACGCAGTATTTT
J: TRBJ2-3
D: NA
V: TRBV11-2
size: NA

CDR3: CASSAGGSYGYTF
DNA: TGTGCCAGCAGTGCTGGGGGGAGCTATGGCTACACCTTC
J: TRBJ1-2
D: NA
V: TRBV2
size: NA

CDR3: CASSQSGSGGEPSTDTQYF
DNA: TGTGCCAGCTCCCAATCGGGAAGCGGGGGGGAACCTAGCACAGATACGCAGTATTTT
J: TRBJ2-3
D: NA
V: TRBV21-1
size: once

CDR3: CASSDPGQGTDTQYF
DNA: TGTGCCAGCAGCGACCCCGGACAGGGGACAGATACGCAGTATTTT
J: TRBJ2-3
D: TRBD1
V: TRBV25-1
size: NA

CDR3: CASSPRGQGDGYTF
DNA: TGTGCCAGCAGCCCACGGGGACAGGGGGATGGCTACACCTTC
J: TRBJ1-2
D: TRBD1
V: TRBV9
size: NA

CDR3: CASSYSTVNTEAFF
DNA: TGTGCCAGCAGTTACTCGACAGTGAACACTGAAGCTTTCTTT
J: TRBJ1-1
D: NA
V: TRBV6-5
size: NA

CDR3: CASSQGQGSHEQYF
DNA: TGTGCCAGCTCACAGGGACAGGGTTCCCACGAGCAGTACTTC
J: TRBJ2-7
D: TRBD1
V: TRBV18
size: NA

CDR3: CAMGQTSYNEQFF
DNA: TGTGCCATGGGACAGACCTCCTACAATGAGCAGTTCTTC
J: TRBJ2-1
D: TRBD1
V: TRBV10-3
size: NA

CDR3: CASSQTSGGYPRETQYF
DNA: TGCGCCAGCAGCCAGACTAGCGGGGGCTATCCGAGAGAGACCCAGTACTTC
J: TRBJ2-5
D: TRBD2
V: TRBV4-1
size: NA

CDR3: CASSQGAGSGSRQNIQYF
DNA: TGCGCCAGCAGCCAAGGGGCGGGGTCCGGGAGTCGTCAAAACATTCAGTACTTC
J: TRBJ2-4
D: NA
V: TRBV4-1
size: NA

CDR3: CASSLVLAGAPYEQYF
DNA: TGTGCCAGCAGCTTAGTGCTAGCGGGGGCCCCCTACGAGCAGTACTTC
J: TRBJ2-7
D: TRBD2
V: TRBV7-2
size: NA